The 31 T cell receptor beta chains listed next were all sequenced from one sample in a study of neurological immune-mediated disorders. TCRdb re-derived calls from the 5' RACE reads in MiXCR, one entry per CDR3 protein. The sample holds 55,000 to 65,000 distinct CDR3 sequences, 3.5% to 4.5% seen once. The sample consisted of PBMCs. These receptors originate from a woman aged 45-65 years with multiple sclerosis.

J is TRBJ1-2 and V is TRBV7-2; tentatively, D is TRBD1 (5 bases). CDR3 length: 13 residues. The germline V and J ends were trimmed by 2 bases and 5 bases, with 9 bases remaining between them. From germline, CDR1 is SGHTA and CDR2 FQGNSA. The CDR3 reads CASSLKGMYGYTF. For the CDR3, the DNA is TGTGCCAGCAGCTTAAAGGGGATGTATGGCTACACCTTC.

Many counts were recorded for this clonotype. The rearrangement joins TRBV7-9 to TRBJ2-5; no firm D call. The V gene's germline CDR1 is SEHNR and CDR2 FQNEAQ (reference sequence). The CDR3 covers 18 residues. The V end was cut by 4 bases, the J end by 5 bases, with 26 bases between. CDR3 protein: CASSSLHPVPGRMETQYF. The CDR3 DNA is TGTGCCAGCAGCTCACTACACCCAGTTCCGGGTAGGATGGAGACCCAGTACTTC.

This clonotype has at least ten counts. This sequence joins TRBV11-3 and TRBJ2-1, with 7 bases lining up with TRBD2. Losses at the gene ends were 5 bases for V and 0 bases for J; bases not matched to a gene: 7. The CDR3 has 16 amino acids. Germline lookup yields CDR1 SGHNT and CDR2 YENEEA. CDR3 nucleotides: TGTGCCAGCAGCCCCGGGACTACGCGCTCCTACAATGAGCAGTTCTTC. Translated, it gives CASSPGTTRSYNEQFF.

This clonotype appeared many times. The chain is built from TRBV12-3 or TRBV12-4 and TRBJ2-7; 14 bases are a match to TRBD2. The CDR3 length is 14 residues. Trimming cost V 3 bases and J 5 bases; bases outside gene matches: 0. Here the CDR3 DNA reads TGTGCCAGCAGTTTGGGACTAGCGGGAGACGAGCAGTACTTC. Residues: CASSLGLAGDEQYF.

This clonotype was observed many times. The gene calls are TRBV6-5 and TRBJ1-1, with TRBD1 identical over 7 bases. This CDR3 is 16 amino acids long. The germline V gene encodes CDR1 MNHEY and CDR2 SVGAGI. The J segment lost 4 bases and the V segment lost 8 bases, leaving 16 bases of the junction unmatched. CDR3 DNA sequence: TGTGCCAGCGCGTGGACAGGTGCTTGGGTTAGCACTGAAGCTTTCTTT. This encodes CASAWTGAWVSTEAFF.

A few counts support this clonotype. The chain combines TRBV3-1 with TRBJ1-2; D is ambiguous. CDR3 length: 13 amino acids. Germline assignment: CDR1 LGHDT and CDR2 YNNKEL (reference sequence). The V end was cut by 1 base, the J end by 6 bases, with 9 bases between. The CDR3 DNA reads TGTGCCAGCAGCCAAGGGGAAAGCCATGGCTACACCTTC. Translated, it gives CASSQGESHGYTF.

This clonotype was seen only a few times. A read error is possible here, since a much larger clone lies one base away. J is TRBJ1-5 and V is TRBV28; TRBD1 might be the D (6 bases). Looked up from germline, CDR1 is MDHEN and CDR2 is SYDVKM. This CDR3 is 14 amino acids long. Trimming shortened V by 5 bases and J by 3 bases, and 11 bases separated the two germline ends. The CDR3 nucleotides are TGTGCCAGCAGTGTGGACAGTATCAATCAGCCCCAGCATTTT. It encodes CASSVDSINQPQHF.

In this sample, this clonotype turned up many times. CDR3 in DNA: TGCGCCAGCAGCTTGGGGCTAGCGGGGTACCAAGAGACCCAGTACTTC. Its translation: CASSLGLAGYQETQYF. J is TRBJ2-5 and V is TRBV5-1; TRBD2 agrees at 9 bases. This CDR3 region has 16 residues. V trimming: 0 bases; J trimming: 0 bases; junction bases outside the gene matches: 3. Germline V gives CDR1 SGHRS, CDR2 YFSETQ.

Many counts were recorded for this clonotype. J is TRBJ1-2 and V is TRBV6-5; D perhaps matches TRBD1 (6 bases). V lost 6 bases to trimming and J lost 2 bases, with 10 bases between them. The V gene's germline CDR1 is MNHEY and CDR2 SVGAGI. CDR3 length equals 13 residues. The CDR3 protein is CASRGTSNYGYTF. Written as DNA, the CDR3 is TGTGCCAGCAGGGGGACATCCAACTATGGCTACACCTTC.

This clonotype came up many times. CDR3 sequence (DNA): TGTGCCAGCAGCCCCCGACTAGCGGGAGTCATCCAAGAGACCCAGTACTTC. Translation: CASSPRLAGVIQETQYF. The chain carries TRBV12-3 or TRBV12-4 and TRBJ2-5, with TRBD2 identical over 12 bases. The CDR3 totals 17 residues. With 6 bases clipped from V and 1 base from J, the junction kept 9 bases outside the gene matches.

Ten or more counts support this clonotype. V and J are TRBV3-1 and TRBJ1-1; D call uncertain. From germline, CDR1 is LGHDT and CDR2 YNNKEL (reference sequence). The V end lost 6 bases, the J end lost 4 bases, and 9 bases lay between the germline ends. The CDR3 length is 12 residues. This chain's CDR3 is CASRGWGTEAFF. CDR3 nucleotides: TGTGCCAGCAGGGGGTGGGGCACTGAAGCTTTCTTT.

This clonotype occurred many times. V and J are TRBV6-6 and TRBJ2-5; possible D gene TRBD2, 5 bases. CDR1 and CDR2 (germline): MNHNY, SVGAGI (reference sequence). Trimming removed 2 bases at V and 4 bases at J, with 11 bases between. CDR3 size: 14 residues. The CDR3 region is CASSYPEGGETQYF. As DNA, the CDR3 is TGTGCCAGCAGTTACCCGGAAGGAGGAGAGACCCAGTACTTC.

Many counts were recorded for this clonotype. The CDR3 protein is CSVADRGGTEAFF. In DNA form, the CDR3 reads TGCAGCGTAGCAGACAGGGGGGGGACTGAAGCTTTCTTT. The chain combines TRBV29-1 with TRBJ1-1, with 9 bases matching TRBD1. The CDR3 has 13 residues. V lost 6 bases, J lost 5 bases, and 7 bases stayed unmatched. Germline CDR1 reads SQVTM; CDR2 reads ANQGSEA. Using reference TRBV29-1 and TRBJ1-1 for the parts outside the CDR3, the full variable domain is SAVISQKPSRDICQRGTSLTIQCQVDSQVTMMFWYRQQPGQSLTLIATANQGSEATYESGFVIDKFPISRPNLTFSTLTVSNMSPEDSSIYLCSVADRGGTEAFFGQGTRLTVV.

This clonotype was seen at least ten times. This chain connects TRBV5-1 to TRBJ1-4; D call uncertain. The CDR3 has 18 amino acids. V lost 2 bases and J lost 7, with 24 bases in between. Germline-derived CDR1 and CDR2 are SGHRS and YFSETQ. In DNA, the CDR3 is TGCGCCAGCAGCTTTGGCCTCGAACGGGTAGGGTCTGGTGAAAAACTGTTTTTT. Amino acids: CASSFGLERVGSGEKLFF.

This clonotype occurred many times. For the CDR3, the DNA is TGCGCCAGCAGCTTGGGACAGGGGGAAAAACTGTTTTTT. Translating it yields CASSLGQGEKLFF. The rearrangement links TRBV5-1 to TRBJ1-4; 8 bases align to TRBD1. The CDR3 contains 13 residues. After removal of 0 bases from V and 8 bases from J, the junction contained 0 bases not matched to a gene. Germline V gene data show CDR1 as SGHRS and CDR2 as YFSETQ.

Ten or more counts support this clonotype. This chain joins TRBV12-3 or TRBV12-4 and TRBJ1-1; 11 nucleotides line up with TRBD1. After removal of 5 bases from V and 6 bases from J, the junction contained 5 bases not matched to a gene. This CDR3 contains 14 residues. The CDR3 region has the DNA TGTGCCAGCAGTCGGACAGGGGGCAGGGCTGAAGCTTTCTTT. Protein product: CASSRTGGRAEAFF.

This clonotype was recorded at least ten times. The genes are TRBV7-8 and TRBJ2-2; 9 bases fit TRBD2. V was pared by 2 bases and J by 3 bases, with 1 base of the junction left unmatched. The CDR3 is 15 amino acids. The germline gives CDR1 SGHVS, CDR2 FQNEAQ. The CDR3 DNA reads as TGTGCCAGCAGCTTAATAGCGGGAGACACCGGGGAGCTGTTTTTT. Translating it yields CASSLIAGDTGELFF.

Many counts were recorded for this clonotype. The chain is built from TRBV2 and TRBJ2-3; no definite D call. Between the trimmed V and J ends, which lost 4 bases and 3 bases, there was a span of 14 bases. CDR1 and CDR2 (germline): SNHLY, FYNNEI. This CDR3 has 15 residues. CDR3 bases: TGTGCCAGCAGTGTAGGGCAGGCCCAGACAGATACGCAGTATTTT. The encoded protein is CASSVGQAQTDTQYF.

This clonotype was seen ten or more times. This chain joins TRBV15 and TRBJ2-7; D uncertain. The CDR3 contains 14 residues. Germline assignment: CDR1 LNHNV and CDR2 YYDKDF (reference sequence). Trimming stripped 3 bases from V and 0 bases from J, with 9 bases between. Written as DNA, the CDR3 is TGTGCCACCAGCAGCCCGATGGCCTCCTACGAGCAGTACTTC. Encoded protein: CATSSPMASYEQYF.

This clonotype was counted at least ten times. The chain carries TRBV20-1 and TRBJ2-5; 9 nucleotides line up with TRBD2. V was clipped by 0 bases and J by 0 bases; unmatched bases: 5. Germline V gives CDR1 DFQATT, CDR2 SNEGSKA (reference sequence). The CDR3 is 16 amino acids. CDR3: CSARDGAGGYQETQYF. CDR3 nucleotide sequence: TGCAGTGCTAGAGATGGGGCGGGAGGGTACCAAGAGACCCAGTACTTC.

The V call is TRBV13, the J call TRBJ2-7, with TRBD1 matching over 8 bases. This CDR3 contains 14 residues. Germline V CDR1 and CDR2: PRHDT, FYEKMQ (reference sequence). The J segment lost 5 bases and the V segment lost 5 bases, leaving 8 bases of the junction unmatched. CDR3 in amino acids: CASSPGTGLNEQYF. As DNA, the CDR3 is TGTGCCAGCAGCCCCGGGACAGGTCTCAACGAGCAGTACTTC. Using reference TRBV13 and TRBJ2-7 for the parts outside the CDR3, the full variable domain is AAGVIQSPRHLIKEKRETATLKCYPIPRHDTVYWYQQGPGQDPQFLISFYEKMQSDKGSIPDRFSAQQFSDYHSELNMSSLELGDSALYFCASSPGTGLNEQYFGPGTRLTVT.

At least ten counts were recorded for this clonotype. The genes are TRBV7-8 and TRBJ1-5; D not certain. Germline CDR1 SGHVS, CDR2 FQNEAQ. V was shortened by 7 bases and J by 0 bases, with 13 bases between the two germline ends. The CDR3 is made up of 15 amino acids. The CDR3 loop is CASTLGGPSNQPQHF. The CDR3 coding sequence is TGTGCCAGCACTTTGGGTGGCCCTAGCAATCAGCCCCAGCATTTT.

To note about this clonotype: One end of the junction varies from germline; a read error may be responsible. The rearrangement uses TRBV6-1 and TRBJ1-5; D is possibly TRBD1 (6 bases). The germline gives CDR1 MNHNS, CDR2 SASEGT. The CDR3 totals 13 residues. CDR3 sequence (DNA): TGTGCCAGCAGCAACAGGGAGAATCAGCCCCAGAATTTT. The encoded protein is CASSNRENQPQNF.

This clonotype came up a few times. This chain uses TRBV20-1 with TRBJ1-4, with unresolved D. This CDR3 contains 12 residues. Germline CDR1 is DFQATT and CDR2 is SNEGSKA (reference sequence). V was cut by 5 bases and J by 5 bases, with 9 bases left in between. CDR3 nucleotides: TGCAGTGCTCCGGGAGAAAATGAAAAACTGTTTTTT. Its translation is CSAPGENEKLFF.

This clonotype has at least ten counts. The CDR3 nucleotides are TGTGCCAGCAGTTTAGTGGGACAGTTAGAAAAACTGTTTTTT. Protein product: CASSLVGQLEKLFF. The chain is built from TRBV12-3 or TRBV12-4 and TRBJ1-4; TRBD1 matches at 7 bases. The CDR3 consists of 14 residues. The V gene end was trimmed by 1 base and the J gene end by 8 bases; junction bases not matched to a gene: 4.

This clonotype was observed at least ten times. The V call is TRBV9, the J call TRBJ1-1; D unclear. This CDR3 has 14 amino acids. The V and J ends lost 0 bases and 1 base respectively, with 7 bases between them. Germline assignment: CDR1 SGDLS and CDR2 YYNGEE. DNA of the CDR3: TGTGCCAGCAGCGTAGACAATACGAACACTGAAGCTTTCTTT. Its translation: CASSVDNTNTEAFF.

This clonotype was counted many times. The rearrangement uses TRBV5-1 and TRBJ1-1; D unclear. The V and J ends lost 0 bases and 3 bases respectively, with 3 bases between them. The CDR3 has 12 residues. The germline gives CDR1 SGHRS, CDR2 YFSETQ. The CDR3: CASSLAHTEAFF. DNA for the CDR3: TGCGCCAGCAGCTTGGCCCACACTGAAGCTTTCTTT.

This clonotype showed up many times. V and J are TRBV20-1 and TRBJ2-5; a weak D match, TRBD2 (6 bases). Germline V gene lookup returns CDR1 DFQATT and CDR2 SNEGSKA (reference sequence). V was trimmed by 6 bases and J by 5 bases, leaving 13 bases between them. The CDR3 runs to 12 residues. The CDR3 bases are TGCAGTGCCGTGTCGGGAGTCGAGACCCAGTACTTC. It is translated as CSAVSGVETQYF.

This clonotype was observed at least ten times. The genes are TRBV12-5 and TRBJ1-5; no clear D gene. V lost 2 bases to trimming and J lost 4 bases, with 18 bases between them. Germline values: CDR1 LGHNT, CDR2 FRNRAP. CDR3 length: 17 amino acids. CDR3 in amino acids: CASGLTGPAGANQPQHF. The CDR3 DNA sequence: TGTGCTAGTGGTTTGACGGGTCCGGCAGGAGCTAATCAGCCCCAGCATTTT. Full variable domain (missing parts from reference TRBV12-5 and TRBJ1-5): DARVTQTPRHKVTEMGQEVTMRCQPILGHNTVFWYRQTMMQGLELLAYFRNRAPLDDSGMPKDRFSAEMPDATLATLKIQPSEPRDSAVYFCASGLTGPAGANQPQHFGDGTRLSIL.

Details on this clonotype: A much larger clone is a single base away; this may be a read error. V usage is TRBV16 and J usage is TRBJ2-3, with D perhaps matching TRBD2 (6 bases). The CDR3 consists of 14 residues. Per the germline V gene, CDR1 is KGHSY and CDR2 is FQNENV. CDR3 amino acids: CASSQLLAADMQYF. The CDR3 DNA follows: TGTGCCAGCAGCCAACTATTAGCGGCGGATATGCAGTATTTT.

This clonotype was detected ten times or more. The CDR3 DNA is TGTGCCAGCAGTTCTGGACTCCCTTCAGAGACCCAGTACTTC. As protein: CASSSGLPSETQYF. The gene calls are TRBV12-3 or TRBV12-4 and TRBJ2-5, with a weak D call TRBD2 (5 bases). Between the trimmed V and J ends, which lost 4 bases and 4 bases, there was a span of 13 bases. The CDR3 consists of 14 residues.